These T cell receptor beta chains were read from a single sample in a study of OX40 agonist ivuxolimab in advanced cancers. Clones were read by immunoSEQ multiplex PCR, and TCRdb kept only the in-frame ones, dropping some. The table records fewer than 60,000 clones, 82% of them present only once. The material was CD4+ or CD8+ T cells sorted from blood, obtained in a trial of the OX40 agonist ivuxolimab. The source is an adult with an advanced solid tumor such as melanoma, head and neck, liver or kidney cancer. CDR3s leave out the opening cysteine and the closing phenylalanine or tryptophan.

j_call	v_call	cdr3_aa
TRBJ2-5	TRBV11-2	ASSSYRVFQETQY
TRBJ1-5	TRBV15	ATSRGMGQPQH
TRBJ1-2	TRBV6-1	AGRTANYGYT
TRBJ2-5	TRBV7-2	ASSRTSGGYQETQY
TRBJ2-7	TRBV19	ASSQQRGSSYEQY
TRBJ2-3	TRBV5-8	ASSFFGGRSTDTQY
TRBJ2-7	TRBV5-4	ASSLELASSYEQY
TRBJ1-1	TRBV7-6	ASSLVRWEQGNTEAF
TRBJ1-6	TRBV4-1	ASSQDRVGTLH
TRBJ1-3	TRBV15	ATSSLMSLSGNTIY
TRBJ2-7	TRBV5-1	ASSLGLETYEQY
TRBJ1-4	TRBV5-1	ASSLLGGTNEKLF
TRBJ2-7	TRBV7-3	ASSLKGGAYEQY
TRBJ2-1	TRBV6-6	ASSYERASNEQF
TRBJ2-2	TRBV7-2	ASSLSAAGTAGELF
TRBJ1-4	TRBV4-2	ASSQDQGEKLF
TRBJ2-3	TRBV5-1	ASSLNGLAGGKGPSTDTQY
TRBJ1-5	TRBV7-2	ASSPWTGGNQPQH
TRBJ1-4	TRBV28	ASSFFGGVEKLF
TRBJ1-2	TRBV28	ASSALGTGRGYT
TRBJ1-2	TRBV18	ASSVGQGVDYGYT
TRBJ1-5	TRBV19	ASSIDPGQPQH
.	TRBV29-1	SVGQVYEQY
TRBJ2-1	TRBV7-2	ASSLSGSSYNEQF
TRBJ2-5	TRBV7-9	ASGQDRQETQY
TRBJ1-5	TRBV6-5	ASSNRGNQPQH
TRBJ2-3	TRBV9	ASSSKLALTDTQY
TRBJ2-2	TRBV4-2	ASSQANFPTGELF
TRBJ2-7	TRBV30	AWSSGVQPS
TRBJ1-2	TRBV4-3	ASSQASLASYT
TRBJ2-1	TRBV29-1	SVVETSGGWQF
TRBJ1-5	TRBV11-2	ASSLTDGNQPQH
TRBJ1-6	TRBV7-2	ASSSDQTGYNSPLH
TRBJ2-1	TRBV11-3	ASSHSRQQRSVNEQF
TRBJ1-4	TRBV6-5	ASRRGQGGNEKLF